This T cell receptor beta chain was documented in a study of T-cell reconstitution after alpha-beta-depleted transplantation in children. The CDR3 totals 13 residues. V lost 3 bases, J lost 2 bases, and 11 bases lay in between. Germline lookup yields CDR1 SQVTM and CDR2 ANQGSEA. The TCRbeta library incorporated unique molecular identifiers. TCRdb processed the PCR reads anew with MiXCR; each CDR3 protein has one entry. This table holds approximately 230,000 distinct CDR3 sequences, 20% to 30% found once. The clonotype comes from a female patient aged 2-15 years who had a stem cell transplant for congenital amegakaryocytic thrombocytopenia, so the T cells may come from the graft donor. The sequenced sample was PBMCs, mostly from graft donor cells, obtained 360 days after TCRalphabeta/CD19-depleted stem cell transplant. V gene TRBV29-1 combines with J gene TRBJ2-7; D tentatively reads TRBD1 or TRBD2 (5 bases each). This chain's CDR3 is CSVDVGGAYEQYF. The CDR3 nucleotides read TGCAGCGTTGATGTTGGGGGAGCCTACGAGCAGTACTTC.